Presented here are 17 T cell receptor beta chains from one specimen sequenced in a study of blood T cell repertoires in COVID-19. Clones were read by immunoSEQ multiplex PCR, and TCRdb kept only the in-frame ones, dropping some. The top ten clones hold about 7.7% of a sample with just over 150,000 clones, roughly 82% of them seen once. Sequenced input: peripheral blood. These receptor sequences come from a woman aged 35 to 49 with COVID-19, enrolled during active disease.

This chain links TRBV18 with TRBJ2-7; 10 nucleotides line up with TRBD1. J lost 6 bases, V lost 5 bases, and 4 bases had no gene match. Germline CDR1 and CDR2: KGHSH and LQKENI. This CDR3 spans 13 amino acids. CDR3 sequence (DNA): TGTGCCAGCTCAGAGGGACAGGGGTTCGAGCAGTACTTC. It is translated as CASSEGQGFEQYF.

The chain combines TRBV30 with TRBJ2-2; D is ambiguous. CDR3 size: 14 residues. Germline V gene sequence: CDR1 GTSNPN, CDR2 SVGIG (reference sequence). V was cut by 1 base and J by 7 bases, with 13 bases left in between. CDR3 protein: CAWSDQNGFGELFF. The CDR3 nucleotides read TGTGCCTGGAGTGATCAGAACGGGTTCGGGGAGCTGTTTTTT.

This clone was observed once. The chain couples TRBV7-3 to TRBJ2-7; 7 bases line up with TRBD2. V was pared by 0 bases and J by 1 base, with 3 bases of the junction left unmatched. The CDR3 loop spans 15 amino acids. The germline CDR1 and CDR2 sequences are SGHTA and FQGTGA. The CDR3 region has the DNA TGTGCCAGCAGCTTAACCTCTAGCGGATCCTACGAGCAGTACTTC. Protein sequence: CASSLTSSGSYEQYF.

The chain is built from TRBV11-2 and TRBJ1-2; 8 bases match TRBD1. V lost 6 bases and J lost 7; bases outside the gene matches: 4. The CDR3 covers 12 residues. Germline V gives CDR1 SGHAT, CDR2 FQNNGV. CDR3 nucleotides: TGTGCCAGCAGTGACAGGGGATCTGGCTACACCTTC. Translating it yields CASSDRGSGYTF.

V gene TRBV18 combines with J gene TRBJ2-3; 9 bases align to TRBD2. Germline CDR1 KGHSH, CDR2 LQKENI. Trimming took 3 bases from V and 2 from J; bases not matched to a gene: 3. The CDR3 is 15 residues long. DNA of the CDR3: TGTGCCAGCTCACCTCGACTAGCGGACACAGATACGCAGTATTTT. It translates to CASSPRLADTDTQYF.

The chain uses TRBV5-4 and TRBJ1-2; 7 bases match TRBD1. In germline, CDR1 is SGHNT, CDR2 YYREEE (reference sequence). The CDR3 spans 13 residues. The junction had 10 bases not matched to a gene; V was cut back by 4 bases and J by 10 bases. CDR3 sequence: CASSIGTGVDYTF. The CDR3 nucleotides read TGTGCCAGCAGCATCGGAACAGGGGTCGACTACACCTTC. Variable domain in full (rest from reference TRBV5-4 and TRBJ1-2): ETGVTQSPTHLIKTRGQQVTLRCSSQSGHNTVSWYQQALGQGPQFIFQYYREEENGRGNFPPRFSGLQFPNYSSELNVNALELDDSALYLCASSIGTGVDYTFGSGTRLTVV.

V is TRBV5-4 and J is TRBJ1-2; D might be TRBD1 (6 bases). Trimming stripped 0 bases from V and 7 bases from J, with 13 bases between. Germline CDR1 and CDR2: SGHNT and YYREEE (reference sequence). The CDR3 totals 14 residues. DNA of the CDR3: TGTGCCAGCAGCTTGGAGTACAGGGAGTCTGGCTACACCTTC. It yields the protein CASSLEYRESGYTF.

The chain recombines TRBV13 with TRBJ2-1, with 8 bases lining up with TRBD2. J lost 6 bases, V lost 3 bases, and 19 bases had no gene match. Germline CDR1 is PRHDT and CDR2 is FYEKMQ (reference sequence). CDR3 length equals 19 residues. CDR3 residues: CASSFVARGPGTRGNEQFF. DNA of the CDR3: TGTGCCAGCAGCTTTGTCGCCCGCGGCCCCGGGACTAGGGGCAATGAGCAGTTCTTC.

The chain joins TRBV5-4 to TRBJ1-4; weak D call: TRBD1 (6 bases). This CDR3 comprises 15 residues. Germline V gene lookup returns CDR1 SGHNT and CDR2 YYREEE (reference sequence). Deletions cut 2 bases from V and 5 bases from J, with 13 bases between. The DNA for the CDR3 is TGTGCCAGCAGCTTAACCGGGACAAAGAATGAAAAACTGTTTTTT. This gives the protein CASSLTGTKNEKLFF. The full variable domain, in which reference TRBV5-4 and TRBJ1-4 provide the parts outside the CDR3, is ETGVTQSPTHLIKTRGQQVTLRCSSQSGHNTVSWYQQALGQGPQFIFQYYREEENGRGNFPPRFSGLQFPNYSSELNVNALELDDSALYLCASSLTGTKNEKLFFGSGTQLSVL.

The chain links TRBV28 to TRBJ1-5; weak D call: TRBD1 (6 bases). With 5 bases removed from V and 6 bases from J, the gap between germline ends came to 8 bases. The CDR3 has 12 residues. Germline CDR1 MDHEN, CDR2 SYDVKM. As DNA, the CDR3 is TGTGCCAGCAGTATGACAGGTCAGCCCCAGCATTTT. It encodes CASSMTGQPQHF.

CDR3 DNA sequence: TGTGCCTGGGACAGGGGTTTTACTGAAGCTTTCTTT. Protein: CAWDRGFTEAFF. The rearrangement links TRBV30 to TRBJ1-1; the match to TRBD1 covers 8 bases. The CDR3 has 12 amino acids. V gave up 5 bases and J gave up 5 bases; unmatched junction bases: 4. The germline V gene has CDR1 GTSNPN and CDR2 SVGIG (reference sequence). The full variable domain, its missing parts supplied by reference TRBV30 and TRBJ1-1, is SQTIHQWPATLVQPVGSPLSLECTVEGTSNPNLYWYRQAAGRGLQLLFYSVGIGQISSEVPQNLSASRPQDRQFILSSKKLLLSDSGFYLCAWDRGFTEAFFGQGTRLTVV.

In its sample, this clone was seen once. This chain joins TRBV7-9 and TRBJ2-7, with D possibly matching TRBD2 (5 bases). Looked up from germline, CDR1 is SEHNR and CDR2 is FQNEAQ (reference sequence). V lost 1 base and J lost 6, with 16 bases in between. The CDR3 spans 15 residues. The CDR3: CASSLGVAGTGEQYF. In nucleotides, the CDR3 is TGTGCCAGCAGCTTAGGAGTCGCGGGCACTGGCGAGCAGTACTTC.

This clone appeared a few times. V and J are TRBV2 and TRBJ2-1, with D tentatively TRBD1 (5 bases). Between the trimmed V and J ends, which lost 8 bases and 14 bases, there was a span of 16 bases. The germline V gene encodes CDR1 SNHLY and CDR2 FYNNEI. The CDR3 is 11 residues long. In DNA, the CDR3 is TGTGCCAGCTCCCCGGACATAAATGAGTTCTTC. This sequence encodes CASSPDINEFF. Full variable domain (missing parts from reference TRBV2 and TRBJ2-1): EPEVTQTPSHQVTQMGQEVILRCVPISNHLYFYWYRQILGQKVEFLVSFYNNEISEKSEIFDDQFSVERPDGSNFTLKIRSTKLEDSAMYFCASSPDINEFFGPGTRLTVL.

J is TRBJ2-7 and V is TRBV11-2, with 8 bases that match TRBD1. Germline loops: CDR1 SGHAT, CDR2 FQNNGV. Unmatched junction bases numbered 2, after V lost 1 base and J lost 3 bases. The CDR3 has 14 residues. CDR3 nucleotides: TGTGCCAGCAGCTTAGTAGACAGGGGCTACGAGCAGTACTTC. Translation gives CASSLVDRGYEQYF.

The rearrangement joins TRBV7-3 to TRBJ2-7; 7 positions agree with TRBD2. The CDR3 is made up of 13 amino acids. The germline gives CDR1 SGHTA, CDR2 FQGTGA. Trimming cost V 2 bases and J 5 bases; bases outside gene matches: 3. The CDR3: CASSLGGGNEQYF. The CDR3 DNA reads as TGTGCCAGCAGCTTAGGGGGAGGGAACGAGCAGTACTTC.

This chain connects TRBV3-1 (or the pseudogene TRBV3-2) to TRBJ2-1; TRBD1 agrees at 7 bases. The CDR3 loop spans 14 amino acids. J lost 5 bases, V lost 4 bases, and 5 bases had no gene match. Germline V gives CDR1 LGHDT, CDR2 YNNKEL (reference sequence). CDR3 in DNA: TGTGCCAGCAGCCTAGGGACAGTCCACAATGAGCAGTTCTTC. Its protein is CASSLGTVHNEQFF.

The rearrangement links TRBV5-5 to TRBJ2-7, with D maybe TRBD1 (5 bases). CDR1 SGHKS and CDR2 YYEKEE come from the germline V gene (reference sequence). The CDR3 totals 15 residues. The ends were cut back, 1 base at V and 5 bases at J, with 16 bases in the middle. As DNA, the CDR3 is TGTGCCAGCAGCTTGTCCTCAACAGGCTCGGACGAGCAGTACTTC. This codes for CASSLSSTGSDEQYF.